This T cell receptor beta chain emerged from a study of shared clonotypes between healthy human individuals. For this clone: Its antigen is currently unknown. The identical CDR3 is also encoded by other nucleotide sequences in the sample.

Looked up from germline, CDR1 is SGHRS and CDR2 is YFSETQ. The CDR3 is made up of 14 amino acids. Deletions cut 0 bases from V and 0 bases from J, with 6 bases between. Study-wide results and limits: Relative to clonotypes present in all four donors, those not shared had lower generation probabilities. The naive CD4 repertoires of several donors were compared, and roughly 5% of clonotypes were shared.

Recent vaccinations or acute infections were absent in the healthy HIV-negative adult donors. Clones were sequenced by immunoSEQ multiplex PCR, and TCRdb holds only the in-frame ones, with some missing. The sample lists 2 million to 2.5 million clones; more than 80% were seen once. The sample comprised naive CD4+ T cells from PBMCs. Subset denoted: CD45RA+ positively selected. The genes are TRBV5-1 and TRBJ1-1; no definite D call. This TCR was sampled from a young man in good health. Some clones in this sample may be carry-over from other donors' samples. The DNA for the CDR3 is TGCGCCAGCAGCTTGGGACAAATGAACACTGAAGCTTTCTTT. Amino acid sequence: CASSLGQMNTEAFF.